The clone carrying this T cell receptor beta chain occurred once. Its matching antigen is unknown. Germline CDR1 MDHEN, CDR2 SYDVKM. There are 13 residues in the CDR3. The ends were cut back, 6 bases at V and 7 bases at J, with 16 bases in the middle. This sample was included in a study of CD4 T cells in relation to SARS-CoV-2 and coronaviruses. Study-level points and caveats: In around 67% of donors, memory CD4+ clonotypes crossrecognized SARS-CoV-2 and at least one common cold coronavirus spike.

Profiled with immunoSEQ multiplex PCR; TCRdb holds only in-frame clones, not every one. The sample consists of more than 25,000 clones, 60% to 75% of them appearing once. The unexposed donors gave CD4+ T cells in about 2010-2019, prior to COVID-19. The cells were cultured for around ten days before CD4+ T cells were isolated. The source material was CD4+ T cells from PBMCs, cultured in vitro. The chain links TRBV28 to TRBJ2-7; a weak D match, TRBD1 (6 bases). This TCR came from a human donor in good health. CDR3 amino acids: CASSLTGFGEQYF. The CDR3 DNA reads TGTGCCAGCAGCCTTACAGGGTTCGGGGAGCAGTACTTC.